This entry describes one TCR beta chain. Its antigen is unidentified. These data are taken from a study of cytomegalovirus exposure and HLA in healthy donors. This CDR3 spans 16 amino acids. From germline, CDR1 is SQVTM and CDR2 ANQGSEA. The V end lost 4 bases, the J end lost 3 bases, and 22 bases lay between the germline ends. The PCR employed 60 Vbeta primers together with 13 Jbeta primers. Produced via immunoSEQ multiplex PCR; TCRdb's table is partial and in-frame only. Seen here are around 130,000 clones, 77% observed once, and the top ten hold 4.5% to 6%. Study observations and caveats: A later analysis showed that HLA-associated TCR beta chains had undergone more clonal expansion than equally common others. Likely technical artifact: a cluster of highly shared sequence variants. For presence/absence analyses, sequencing depth was assumed to be roughly uniform across donors.

The gene calls are TRBV29-1 and TRBJ2-7; D is uncertain. The sequence was collected from a man aged 18-30 years in good health and CMV-seropositive. What was sequenced was PBMCs. The CDR3 sequence: CSVAQAPALTNYEQYF. The CDR3, as DNA: TGCAGCGTTGCTCAGGCACCGGCCCTAACAAACTACGAGCAGTACTTC.